This T cell receptor (beta chain) was retrieved from a study of blood T cell repertoires in COVID-19. As for the study in general: Samples taken during acute and convalescent COVID-19 were collected in the United States, Italy and Spain. Nucleic acid was either cDNA or gDNA, and it came from T cells, B-cell-depleted T cells, or PBMCs.

Donors were grouped by their self-reported clinical history. Donors in Cohort 3 counted as recovered after two negative PCRs, clearance, or symptom resolution. TCRdb's table, derived via immunoSEQ multiplex PCR, lists solely in-frame clones and lacks some. The sample holds 250,000 to 300,000 clones, over 75% seen once. The CDR3 has 13 amino acids. From germline, CDR1 is LGHDT and CDR2 YNNKEL (reference sequence). The V gene lost 6 bases and the J gene lost 10 bases, with 16 bases spanning the gap. The rearrangement joins TRBV3-1 (or the pseudogene TRBV3-2) to TRBJ2-1, with D tentatively TRBD2 (6 bases). Sequencing was done on a sample of PBMCs or T cells enriched from blood (not recorded which). The source is a woman aged 30 to 39 who had recovered from COVID-19. Here the CDR3 reads CASSYTLRGEQFF. As DNA, the CDR3 is TGTGCCAGCAGTTACACATTACGGGGGGAGCAGTTCTTC.